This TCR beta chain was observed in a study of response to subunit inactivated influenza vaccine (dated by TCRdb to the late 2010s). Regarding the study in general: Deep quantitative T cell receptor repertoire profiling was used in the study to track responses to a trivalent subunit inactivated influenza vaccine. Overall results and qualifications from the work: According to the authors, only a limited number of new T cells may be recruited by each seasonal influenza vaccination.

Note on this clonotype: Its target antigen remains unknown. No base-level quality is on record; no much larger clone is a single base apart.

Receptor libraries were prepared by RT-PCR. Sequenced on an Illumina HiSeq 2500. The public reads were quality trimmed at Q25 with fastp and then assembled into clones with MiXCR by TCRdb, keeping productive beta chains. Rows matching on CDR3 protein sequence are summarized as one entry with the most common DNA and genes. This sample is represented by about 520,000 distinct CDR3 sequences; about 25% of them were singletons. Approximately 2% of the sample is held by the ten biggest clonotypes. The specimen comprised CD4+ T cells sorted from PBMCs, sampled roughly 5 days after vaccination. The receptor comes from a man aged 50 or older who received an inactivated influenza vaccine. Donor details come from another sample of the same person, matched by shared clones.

The DNA reads as follows: TGCGCCAGCGCCCCTCGGAGTAGTGGCACCGGGGAGCTGTTTTTT. The resulting protein is CASAPRSSGTGELFF. This receptor chain uses TRBV5-1 and TRBJ2-2, with the D gene too uncertain to name. The CDR3 spans 15 residues, from the cysteine through the phenylalanine. Of all the DNA, just the CDR3 is kept, 45 bases in frame from base 1. The germline V gene encodes CDR1 SGHRS and CDR2 YFSETQ. V is shortened by 7 bases, J by 4 bases, and the region joining them spans 17 bases.